Below, 20 T cell receptor beta chains from the same sample are listed, as sequenced in a study of cytomegalovirus exposure and HLA in healthy donors. Primers included in the PCR were 60 Vbeta and 13 Jbeta primers. Profiling relied on immunoSEQ multiplex PCR, and the TCRdb table lists in-frame clones only, not all of them. This repertoire shows approximately 73,000 clones, approximately 57% found once; its top ten account for less than 7.5%. Source material: PBMCs. The source of these receptors is a man aged 25 to 45 in good health and CMV-seropositive.

The chain couples TRBV11-3 to TRBJ1-3; TRBD1 might be the D (5 bases). The CDR3 length is 16 residues. Trimming pared 0 bases from V and 2 bases from J, leaving 11 bases between. CDR1 is SGHNT and CDR2 is YENEEA in the germline V gene. The CDR3 nucleotides are TGTGCCAGCAGCTTAGATCGTCAGGGTACTGGAAACACCATATATTTT. Translated: CASSLDRQGTGNTIYF.

The CDR3 here is CASSSPGSGLWEQYF. CDR3 bases: TGTGCCAGCAGTTCCCCTGGGAGTGGCCTTTGGGAGCAGTACTTC. The chain employs TRBV27 and TRBJ2-7, with a tentative D call TRBD2 (5 bases). Germline CDR1 MNHEY, CDR2 SMNVEV (reference sequence). CDR3 length: 15 residues. V shed 4 bases and J shed 7 bases, with 20 bases lying between them.

This chain joins TRBV2 and TRBJ2-1; 7 bases match TRBD1. Germline-derived CDR1 and CDR2 are SNHLY and FYNNEI. With 6 bases clipped from V and 4 bases from J, the junction kept 6 bases outside the gene matches. The CDR3 is 14 amino acids. The CDR3 region is CASSGDSAYNEQFF. CDR3 coding DNA: TGTGCCAGCAGCGGGGACAGTGCTTACAATGAGCAGTTCTTC.

The chain carries TRBV4-1 and TRBJ1-2, with 10 bases fitting TRBD1. This CDR3 has 14 amino acids. With 1 base clipped from V and 6 bases from J, the junction kept 2 bases outside the gene matches. CDR1 is MGHRA, CDR2 YSYEKL, per germline. The CDR3, as DNA: TGCGCCAGCAGCCAAGGGGACAGGGGTAATGGCTACACCTTC. Encoded protein: CASSQGDRGNGYTF.

This clone was picked up a small number of times. The V call is TRBV6-1, the J call TRBJ1-2, with D possibly TRBD1 on 5 matching bases. CDR3 length: 18 residues. The germline V gene encodes CDR1 MNHNS and CDR2 SASEGT. V dropped 2 bases and J dropped 6 bases, with 25 bases sitting between them. CDR3 in DNA: TGTGCCAGCAGTGAACCGGGGCAGGGACTCGGCTTTAGGGATGGCTACACCTTC. Amino acid sequence: CASSEPGQGLGFRDGYTF.

This sequence joins TRBV5-6 and TRBJ2-6; 8 positions agree with TRBD2. The CDR3 runs to 17 residues. Losses at the gene ends were 2 bases for V and 4 bases for J; bases not matched to a gene: 8. Germline CDR1 is SGHDT and CDR2 is YYEEEE. This chain's CDR3 is CASSFLRGAYGANVLTF. CDR3 coding DNA: TGTGCCAGCAGCTTTTTGCGGGGGGCATACGGGGCCAACGTCCTGACTTTC.

The J gene is TRBJ1-1, the V gene TRBV5-1; D unclear. Trimming pared 1 base from V and 1 base from J, leaving 8 bases between. This CDR3 region has 14 residues. From germline, CDR1 is SGHRS and CDR2 YFSETQ. The CDR3 DNA follows: TGCGCCAGCAGCTTGTATCGGGAGAACACTGAAGCTTTCTTT. Amino acid sequence: CASSLYRENTEAFF.

This clone was seen once. This chain uses TRBV28 with TRBJ1-5, with D maybe TRBD1 (5 bases). Trimming removed 7 bases from V and 2 bases from J, with 15 bases in between. This CDR3 has 15 residues. Germline V gene lookup returns CDR1 MDHEN and CDR2 SYDVKM. In DNA form, the CDR3 reads TGTGCCAGCACTGCGGGGGAAGCAGGCAATCAGCCCCAGCATTTT. As protein: CASTAGEAGNQPQHF.

This clone turned up a few times. The CDR3 loop is CASRRGDRGVYGYTF. DNA of the CDR3: TGTGCCAGCAGGAGAGGGGACAGGGGAGTTTATGGCTACACCTTC. The rearrangement uses TRBV6-1 and TRBJ1-2; 10 bases line up with TRBD1. Germline CDR1 reads MNHNS; CDR2 reads SASEGT. The CDR3 is made up of 15 amino acids. V shed 6 bases, J shed 5 bases, and the junction held 9 bases outside the gene matches.

The chain uses TRBV28 and TRBJ2-7; D might be TRBD1 (5 bases). The germline gives CDR1 MDHEN, CDR2 SYDVKM. This CDR3 region has 15 residues. Trimming cost V 6 bases and J 4 bases, with 19 bases left between them. CDR3 region: CASSPRMQGRYEQYF. The CDR3, as DNA: TGTGCCAGCAGCCCACGGATGCAGGGAAGGTACGAGCAGTACTTC.

CDR3 DNA: TGTGCCAGCAGTCTCGACAGGGCTCAAGAGACCCAGTACTTC. Its translation: CASSLDRAQETQYF. The V gene is TRBV2, the J gene TRBJ2-5, with TRBD1 identical over 7 bases. Trimming at V came to 5 bases and at J to 2 bases, leaving 5 bases not matched to a gene. This CDR3 is built from 14 residues. Per germline, CDR1 SNHLY and CDR2 FYNNEI.

The V gene is TRBV1, the J gene TRBJ1-6; the table's D call, TRBD1, was not checked against the DNA. TRBV1 is assigned pseudogene status. The CDR3 spans 16 residues. The CDR3 spells CTSSQDRDRGSSPLHF. The CDR3 DNA reads as TGCACCAGCAGCCAAGATCGGGACAGGGGTAGTTCACCCCTCCACTTT.

V and J are TRBV19 and TRBJ2-5; maybe TRBD2 (5 bases). The germline V gene encodes CDR1 LNHDA and CDR2 SQIVND (reference sequence). The CDR3 spans 16 residues. Trimming shortened V by 3 bases and J by 4 bases, and 18 bases separated the two germline ends. The CDR3 sequence is CASSILGGLTSETQYF. The DNA for the CDR3 is TGTGCCAGTAGTATTCTCGGCGGGCTTACGTCAGAGACCCAGTACTTC.

This clone was seen a handful of times. The rearrangement links TRBV12-5 to TRBJ2-5, with 9 bases that match TRBD1. This CDR3 is 14 amino acids long. After removal of 2 bases from V and 4 bases from J, the junction contained 2 bases not matched to a gene. Looked up from germline, CDR1 is LGHNT and CDR2 is FRNRAP. DNA of the CDR3: TGTGCTAGTGGTTTGCGGACAGGGGTAGAGACCCAGTACTTC. As protein: CASGLRTGVETQYF.

The rearrangement joins TRBV7-9 to TRBJ2-7, with 11 bases identical to TRBD1. The CDR3 sequence is 15 residues long. Germline CDR1 and CDR2: SEHNR and FQNEAQ (reference sequence). V lost 5 bases to trimming and J lost 2 bases; unmatched junction nucleotides: 5. The CDR3 DNA reads TGTGCCAGCAGCCCCCCGGGACAGGGGGCCTACGAGCAGTACTTC. This translates into CASSPPGQGAYEQYF.

This chain joins TRBV29-1 and TRBJ2-7; 8 nucleotides align to TRBD2. The CDR3 is made up of 16 amino acids. Unmatched junction bases numbered 19, after V lost 6 bases and J lost 6 bases. Germline V gene sequence: CDR1 SQVTM, CDR2 ANQGSEA. The CDR3 here is CSVSAVSGRRWGEQYF. As DNA, the CDR3 is TGCAGCGTCTCCGCGGTCAGCGGGAGACGCTGGGGCGAGCAGTACTTC.

This chain uses TRBV5-1 with TRBJ2-2, with a possible D match to TRBD1 (6 bases). This CDR3 spans 16 amino acids. V was shortened by 1 base and J by 4 bases, with 14 bases between the two germline ends. The V gene's germline CDR1 is SGHRS and CDR2 YFSETQ. The CDR3 bases are TGCGCCAGCAGCTTGAACAGGGCGGCGGGCACCGGGGAGCTGTTTTTT. It translates to CASSLNRAAGTGELFF.

The rearrangement joins TRBV9 to TRBJ1-1, with 8 bases lining up with TRBD1. Trimming took 4 bases from V and 7 from J; bases not matched to a gene: 9. Germline V gene data show CDR1 as SGDLS and CDR2 as YYNGEE. This CDR3 is built from 14 residues. In DNA, the CDR3 is TGTGCCAGCAGCCCCACGGACAGGGCCGGTGAAGCTTTCTTT. Protein: CASSPTDRAGEAFF.

The chain combines TRBV9 with TRBJ2-4; TRBD2 aligns across 7 bases. The CDR3 spans 13 residues. Trimming took 4 bases from V and 15 from J; bases not matched to a gene: 13. Germline-derived CDR1 and CDR2 are SGDLS and YYNGEE. As DNA, the CDR3 is TGTGCCAGCAGCCTGGATGGTGGGAGGGCGAGGTACTTC. Protein sequence: CASSLDGGRARYF.

The chain employs TRBV7-3 and TRBJ2-2; 13 bases line up with TRBD2. The V and J ends lost 5 bases and 6 bases, in that order; junction bases with no gene match: 3. In germline, CDR1 is SGHTA, CDR2 FQGTGA. CDR3 length equals 15 residues. The chain's CDR3 is CASSVGLAGSGELFF. The CDR3 region has the DNA TGTGCCAGCAGCGTGGGACTAGCGGGGTCCGGGGAGCTGTTTTTT.